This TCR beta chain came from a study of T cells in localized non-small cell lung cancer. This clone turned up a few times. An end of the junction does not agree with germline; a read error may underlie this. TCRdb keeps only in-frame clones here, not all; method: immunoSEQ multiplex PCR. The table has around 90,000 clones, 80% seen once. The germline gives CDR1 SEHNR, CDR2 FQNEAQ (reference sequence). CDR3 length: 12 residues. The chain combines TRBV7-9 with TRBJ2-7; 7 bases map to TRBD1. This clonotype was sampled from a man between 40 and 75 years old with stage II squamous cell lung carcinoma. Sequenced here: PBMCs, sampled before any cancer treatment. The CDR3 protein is CASSLTGQANSF. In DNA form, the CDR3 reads TGTGCCAGCAGTCTTACCGGACAGGCTAACTCCTTC.